This note documents a single T cell receptor (beta chain) sequence. Its antigen is unidentified. Trimming took off 1 base at V and 9 bases at J, with 16 bases between the two ends. The CDR3 is made up of 15 amino acids. Germline assignment: CDR1 MDHEN and CDR2 SYDVKM. These data originate in a study of T cell responses to AZD1222 COVID-19 vaccine. Study-wide results and caveats: Researchers took repertoire samples only after the peak T cell response had come. The breadth and depth of Spike-specific TCRs increased once two AZD1222 doses had been given. Nearly half of spike-specific TCRs reportedly go after variant regions that carry no mutations.

The method was immunoSEQ multiplex PCR; TCRdb's version includes in-frame clones alone and lacks a portion of them. Here the sample spans around 99,000 clones, roughly 90% being singletons. Sequencing used peripheral blood, obtained on day 0 of MenACWY control vaccination. This TCR came from an adult in good health. The chain recombines TRBV28 with TRBJ1-5; D might be TRBD1 (6 bases). The CDR3 sequence: CASSLSDRGGWPQHF. The CDR3 DNA reads as TGTGCCAGCAGTTTATCGGACAGAGGGGGATGGCCCCAGCATTTT.